This TCR beta chain stems from a study of blood T cell repertoires in COVID-19. The wider study: Acute-phase and convalescent COVID-19 samples originated in the United States, Italy and Spain. T cells, B-cell-depleted T cells, or PBMCs supplied cDNA or gDNA.

Authors' data handling: Estimation of nucleated cell counts was performed using reference gene primer amplification. Measured with immunoSEQ multiplex PCR; TCRdb has only the in-frame clones, and not every one. The V and J calls and clone size are taken from that table; D and trimming were inferred from the DNA. The data show 70,000 to 80,000 clones, with about 80% seen just once and around two fifths held by the top ten. V was shortened by 0 bases and J by 7 bases, with 12 bases between the two germline ends. Germline V CDR1 and CDR2: SGHDN, FVKESK. This CDR3 contains 14 residues. Sequenced: peripheral blood. This TCR was recovered from a man older than 75 with acute or convalescent COVID-19. The chain joins TRBV14 to TRBJ2-5; D is uncertain. The CDR3 DNA is TGTGCCAGCAGCCAAGATCGACTTATTAGGACCCAGTACTTC. This gives the protein CASSQDRLIRTQYF.